This section outlines one TCR beta chain sequence together with its context. In the study's own analysis: By means of reference gene primer amplification, nucleated cell counts were estimated. Clones were read by immunoSEQ multiplex PCR, and TCRdb kept only the in-frame ones, dropping some. D and trimming come from the DNA, and the V and J calls and clone size come from that table. Here the sample spans about 290,000 clones, 80% to 90% being singletons. The data stem from a study of blood T cell repertoires in COVID-19. Whole-study context: Acute and convalescent COVID-19 samples came from the United States, Italy and Spain. The cDNA or gDNA used as material had been derived from T cells, B-cell-depleted T cells, or PBMCs.

V dropped 2 bases and J dropped 0 bases, with 8 bases sitting between them. Germline loops: CDR1 LGHDT, CDR2 YNNKEL (reference sequence). The CDR3 has 14 residues. This clonotype was obtained from a man aged 40-49 years with acute or convalescent COVID-19. The genes are TRBV3-1 (or the pseudogene TRBV3-2) and TRBJ2-7; D call uncertain. Sequencing was done on a sample of peripheral blood. The CDR3 DNA sequence: TGTGCCAGCAGCCAACGCGTTAGCTCCTACGAGCAGTACTTC. Protein sequence: CASSQRVSSYEQYF.